The clone carrying this T cell receptor beta chain was seen ten or more times. The antigen is unknown. The sample comes from a study of early T cells in non-severe SARS-CoV-2 infection. At the level of the study: Alpha and beta chains were unpaired, from unsorted whole-blood bulk RNA.

General observations from the study: VDJdb-based annotation leaned toward anti-spike CD8 responses and missed private and CD4 specificities.

Individual cDNA molecules received unique molecular identifiers. Each CDR3 protein gets one entry after TCRdb re-called the 5' RACE reads with MiXCR. Of 45,000 to 75,000 distinct CDR3 sequences listed, around 8.9% are singletons. Trimming stripped 5 bases from V and 6 bases from J, with 17 bases between. The CDR3 runs to 14 residues. The germline V gene encodes CDR1 MNHEY and CDR2 SMNVEV (reference sequence). This TCR came from an adult who was a healthcare worker with PCR-confirmed SARS-CoV-2 infection or an uninfected control (not recorded which). This chain joins TRBV27 and TRBJ2-7; possibly TRBD1 for D (5 bases). Sequencing was performed on whole blood. The CDR3 region has the DNA TGTGCCAGCAGTCAAAGCAGGGTAATTCCCGAGCAGTACTTC. As protein: CASSQSRVIPEQYF.